These 7 T cell receptor beta chains came from one sample sequenced in a study of cytomegalovirus exposure and HLA in healthy donors. The PCR ran on 60 Vbeta and 13 Jbeta primers. Some clones are missing from TCRdb's copy, which holds only in-frame ones; the method was immunoSEQ multiplex PCR. The repertoire has 150,000 to 200,000 clones, around 81% of them found once; the top ten carry around 2.4%. The material sequenced was PBMCs. The receptors here all came from a woman aged 25 to 39 in good health and CMV-seronegative.

The V gene is TRBV2, the J gene TRBJ1-6; D gene uncertain. The CDR3 is 15 residues long. Trimming stripped 6 bases from V and 8 bases from J, with 17 bases between. Germline V gives CDR1 SNHLY, CDR2 FYNNEI. The CDR3 DNA sequence: TGTGCCAGCAGCGTTCGCGGGGTGAGGGATTCACCCCTCCACTTT. Translated, it gives CASSVRGVRDSPLHF. Drawing the rest from reference TRBV2 and TRBJ1-6, the complete variable domain is EPEVTQTPSHQVTQMGQEVILRCVPISNHLYFYWYRQILGQKVEFLVSFYNNEISEKSEIFDDQFSVERPDGSNFTLKIRSTKLEDSAMYFCASSVRGVRDSPLHFGNGTRLTVT.

This clone was detected only a few times. V and J are TRBV18 and TRBJ2-7; maybe TRBD1 (6 bases). The CDR3 length is 12 residues. Per germline, CDR1 KGHSH and CDR2 LQKENI. The ends were cut back, 4 bases at V and 3 bases at J, with 7 bases in the middle. In DNA form, the CDR3 reads TGTGCCAGCTCACAGGACAGCTACGAGCAGTACTTC. As protein: CASSQDSYEQYF.

J is TRBJ2-7 and V is TRBV10-3; D not resolved. The CDR3 is 13 amino acids. CDR1 and CDR2 (germline): ENHRY, SYGVKD. V dropped 3 bases and J dropped 0 bases, with 6 bases sitting between them. The CDR3 region is CAISDSGSYEQYF. In DNA form, the CDR3 reads TGTGCCATCAGTGACTCCGGCTCCTACGAGCAGTACTTC.

The CDR3 sequence: CASSLWTSGGDEQFF. The CDR3 bases are TGTGCCAGCAGCCTGTGGACTAGCGGGGGCGATGAGCAGTTCTTC. The chain uses TRBV7-2 and TRBJ2-1, with 13 bases fitting TRBD2. V shed 5 bases, J shed 8 bases, and the junction held 6 bases outside the gene matches. Germline CDR1 SGHTA, CDR2 FQGNSA. CDR3 length: 15 amino acids. The full variable domain, with the rest looked up from reference TRBV7-2 and TRBJ2-1, is GAGVSQSPSNKVTEKGKDVELRCDPISGHTALYWYRQSLGQGLEFLIYFQGNSAPDKSGLPSDRFSAERTGGSVSTLTIQRTQQEDSAVYLCASSLWTSGGDEQFFGPGTRLTVL.

This chain connects TRBV28 to TRBJ2-5; D is possibly TRBD1 (5 bases). Trimming shortened V by 3 bases and J by 3 bases, and 20 bases separated the two germline ends. Looked up from germline, CDR1 is MDHEN and CDR2 is SYDVKM. The CDR3 is 17 amino acids. The CDR3 DNA follows: TGTGCCAGCAGTTTTTGGGGCAACGGCCTCCCCGAAGAGACCCAGTACTTC. Translating it yields CASSFWGNGLPEETQYF.

This clone was observed once. The chain recombines TRBV30 with TRBJ2-1, with TRBD2 matching 9 bases. The length of the CDR3 is 13 residues. V was pared by 2 bases and J by 12 bases, with 8 bases of the junction left unmatched. CDR1 GTSNPN and CDR2 SVGIG come from the germline V gene (reference sequence). This CDR3 reads CAWSPPGLAWQFF. The CDR3 DNA follows: TGTGCCTGGAGTCCCCCGGGACTAGCCTGGCAGTTCTTC.

The J gene is TRBJ1-5, the V gene TRBV2; TRBD1 is a possible D gene (5 bases). The CDR3 consists of 14 residues. Deletions cut 4 bases from V and 3 bases from J, with 10 bases between. The germline V gene has CDR1 SNHLY and CDR2 FYNNEI. DNA for the CDR3: TGTGCCAGCAGTGTCGGGGGGAACAATCAGCCCCAGCATTTT. Its translation is CASSVGGNNQPQHF.